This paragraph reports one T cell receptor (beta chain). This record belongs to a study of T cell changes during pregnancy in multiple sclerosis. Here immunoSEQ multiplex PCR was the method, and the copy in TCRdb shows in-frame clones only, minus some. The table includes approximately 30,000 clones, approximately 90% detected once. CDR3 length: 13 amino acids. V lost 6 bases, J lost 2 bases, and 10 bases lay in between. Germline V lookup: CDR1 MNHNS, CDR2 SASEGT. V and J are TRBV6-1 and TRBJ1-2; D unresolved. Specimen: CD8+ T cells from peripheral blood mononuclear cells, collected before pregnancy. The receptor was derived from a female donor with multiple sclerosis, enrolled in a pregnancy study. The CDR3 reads CASSYFRNYGYTF. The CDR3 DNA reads TGTGCCAGCAGCTACTTCAGGAACTATGGCTACACCTTC.